Shown below are 24 T cell receptor beta chains from a single sample sequenced in a study of preoperative IRX-2 immunotherapy in early breast cancer. Produced via immunoSEQ multiplex PCR; TCRdb's table is partial and in-frame only. This table has more than 6,500 clones, over 75% appearing once. Treatment specified: preoperative locoregional IRX-2 cytokine immunotherapy. The specimen comprised tumor tissue, sampled after IRX-2 immunotherapy. Receptor source: a human donor with breast cancer.

V and J are TRBV19 and TRBJ2-5; D call uncertain. The CDR3 has 15 residues. Germline lookup yields CDR1 LNHDA and CDR2 SQIVND (reference sequence). V lost 3 bases to trimming and J lost 4 bases, with 15 bases between them. The CDR3 DNA is TGTGCCAGTAGTATCGATTGGGTGACGATAGAGACCCAGTACTTC. As protein: CASSIDWVTIETQYF.

The rearrangement joins TRBV23-1 to TRBJ1-3; D not certain. TRBV23-1 is noted as an ORF with a role that remains uncertain. The CDR3 has 17 amino acids. V lost 6 bases to trimming and J lost 2 bases, with 20 bases between them. The CDR3 sequence is CASSQEDLDYTGNTIYF. In nucleotides, the CDR3 is TGCGCCAGCAGCCAAGAGGACCTCGACTATACTGGAAACACCATATATTTT.

J is TRBJ1-6 and V is TRBV30, with TRBD1 as a possible D gene (5 bases). The CDR3 spans 16 residues. Germline assignment: CDR1 GTSNPN and CDR2 SVGIG (reference sequence). Trimming removed 3 bases from V and 10 bases from J, with 22 bases in between. The CDR3 bases are TGTGCCTGGAGATTGACGGTGGGGGTTTCCTTCTCACCCCTCCACTTT. This translates into CAWRLTVGVSFSPLHF.

V and J are TRBV23-1 and TRBJ2-1, with D possibly matching TRBD2 (5 bases). TRBV23-1 is filed as an ORF, its function uncertain. V was cut by 6 bases and J by 0 bases, with 12 bases left in between. The CDR3 contains 15 residues. CDR3 in amino acids: CASSGGWSSYNEQFF. CDR3 DNA: TGCGCCAGCAGCGGAGGCTGGAGCTCCTACAATGAGCAGTTCTTC.

Comment on this clone: This sample includes further DNA sequences coding for the same CDR3. J is TRBJ1-2 and V is TRBV18; perhaps TRBD1 as D (6 bases). V lost 3 bases to trimming and J lost 3 bases, with 8 bases between them. This CDR3 has 13 residues. From germline, CDR1 is KGHSH and CDR2 LQKENI. This chain's CDR3 is CASSPRTDYGYTF. The CDR3 DNA reads as TGTGCCAGCTCACCCCGGACAGACTATGGCTACACCTTC.

This chain uses TRBV6-8 with TRBJ2-4, with D unclear. CDR1 MNHGY and CDR2 SAAAGT come from the germline V gene. The CDR3 sequence is 12 residues long. The ends were cut back, 6 bases at V and 8 bases at J, with 11 bases in the middle. As DNA, the CDR3 is TGTGCCAGCAGCTACGGCCGGGACATTCAGTACTTC. Protein sequence: CASSYGRDIQYF.

This rearrangement joins TRBV11-3 to TRBJ1-1; 10 nucleotides line up with TRBD1. The V segment lost 3 bases and the J segment 5 bases; nucleotides outside the gene matches: 3. The CDR3 spans 14 residues. Germline V lookup: CDR1 SGHNT, CDR2 YENEEA. CDR3 sequence reads: CASSLSGQGTEAFF. The CDR3 DNA reads TGTGCCAGCAGCTTGTCGGGACAGGGGACTGAAGCTTTCTTT.

This clone showed up just a few times. The chain has TRBV11-3 and TRBJ2-5; D tentatively reads TRBD1 or TRBD2 (6 bases each). V was pared by 0 bases and J by 3 bases, with 14 bases between. This CDR3 is built from 16 residues. Germline CDR1 reads SGHNT; CDR2 reads YENEEA. This CDR3 reads CASSLDGGGPKETQYF. In nucleotides, the CDR3 is TGTGCCAGCAGCTTAGATGGAGGGGGGCCAAAAGAGACCCAGTACTTC.

This chain connects TRBV30 to TRBJ2-1; TRBD1 matches at 7 bases. Looked up from germline, CDR1 is GTSNPN and CDR2 is SVGIG (reference sequence). This CDR3 region has 15 residues. J lost 3 bases, V lost 1 base, and 6 bases had no gene match. The CDR3 protein is CAWSEIDRDYNEQFF. The CDR3 nucleotides are TGTGCCTGGAGTGAGATTGACAGGGACTACAATGAGCAGTTCTTC.

The chain combines TRBV11-3 with TRBJ1-6; 9 nucleotides align to TRBD1. Germline-derived CDR1 and CDR2 are SGHNT and YENEEA. This CDR3 contains 16 residues. Germline trimming cut 4 bases from V and 7 bases from J; bases unmatched to any gene: 8. The CDR3 is CASSYSQGARNSPLHF. The CDR3 region has the DNA TGTGCCAGCAGCTACTCACAGGGGGCAAGGAATTCACCCCTCCACTTT. Full variable domain (outside the CDR3, taken from reference TRBV11-3 and TRBJ1-6): EAGVVQSPRYKIIEKKQPVAFWCNPISGHNTLYWYLQNLGQGPELLIRYENEEAVDDSQLPKDRFSAERLKGVDSTLKIQPAELGDSAVYLCASSYSQGARNSPLHFGNGTRLTVT.

The rearrangement uses TRBV1 and TRBJ2-7. TRBV1 is reported as a pseudogene. The CDR3 contains 15 residues. CDR3 sequence: CASSSETSVNYEQYF. The CDR3 DNA reads as TGCGCCAGCAGCTCCGAGACGTCCGTTAACTACGAGCAGTACTTC.

A single count supports this clone. The genes are TRBV23-1 and TRBJ2-3; no clear D. TRBV23-1 is placed among ORFs of uncertain function. This CDR3 spans 15 amino acids. Trimming took 6 bases from V and 4 from J, leaving 17 bases between them. CDR3 in DNA: TGCGCCAGCAGCTTAGTTTCGGGCAAGGCAGATACGCAGTATTTT. This encodes CASSLVSGKADTQYF.

The rearrangement uses TRBV19 and TRBJ1-1, with 7 bases lining up with TRBD1. The germline V gene has CDR1 LNHDA and CDR2 SQIVND (reference sequence). J lost 3 bases, V lost 3 bases, and 10 bases had no gene match. CDR3 size: 16 residues. DNA of the CDR3: TGTGCCAGTAGTATTAACCCAATACAGGGGTACACTGAAGCTTTCTTT. It specifies CASSINPIQGYTEAFF.

This chain links TRBV14 with TRBJ1-2; no firm D call. Germline-derived CDR1 and CDR2 are SGHDN and FVKESK. Trimming took 0 bases from V and 4 from J, leaving 9 bases between them. The CDR3 sequence is 14 residues long. DNA of the CDR3: TGTGCCAGCAGCCAAGATGCTTGGCTCTATGGCTACACCTTC. It encodes CASSQDAWLYGYTF. Combining the CDR3 with reference TRBV14 and TRBJ1-2 gives the whole variable domain EAGVTQFPSHSVIEKGQTVTLRCDPISGHDNLYWYRRVMGKEIKFLLHFVKESKQDESGMPNNRFLAERTGGTYSTLKVQPAELEDSGVYFCASSQDAWLYGYTFGSGTRLTVV.

The chain links TRBV7-6 to TRBJ1-5; 7 nucleotides align to TRBD1. J gave up 4 bases and V 5 bases, and 11 bases lay outside the gene matches. Per the germline V gene, CDR1 is SGHVS and CDR2 is FNYEAQ. CDR3 length equals 16 residues. The CDR3: CASSLGGAGGNQPQHF. The CDR3 DNA reads TGTGCCAGCAGCCTTGGAGGAGCAGGGGGAAATCAGCCCCAGCATTTT.

The chain couples TRBV7-1 to TRBJ2-1, with 8 bases that match TRBD1. TRBV7-1 belongs to the ORF category, with a function that is uncertain. The CDR3 sequence is 13 residues long. Trimming removed 4 bases from V and 15 bases from J; junction bases left unmatched: 11. The CDR3 coding sequence is TGTGCCAGCAGCTTTGAATCCGGACAGGGTCCGTTCTTC. Protein product: CASSFESGQGPFF.

A few counts support this clone. V is TRBV11-3 and J is TRBJ2-1, with 8 bases matching TRBD2. Germline CDR1 reads SGHNT; CDR2 reads YENEEA. There are 16 residues in the CDR3. J was trimmed by 0 bases and V by 1 base; bases with no gene match: 2. The CDR3 DNA sequence: TGTGCCAGCAGCTTAGGTGGGACTAGCTCCTACAATGAGCAGTTCTTC. Amino acid sequence: CASSLGGTSSYNEQFF.

The gene calls are TRBV19 and TRBJ2-1; D call uncertain. The germline gives CDR1 LNHDA, CDR2 SQIVND (reference sequence). CDR3 length: 14 residues. V was pared by 5 bases and J by 3 bases, with 11 bases between. The DNA of the CDR3 is TGTGCCAGTAGTGGCCTCACGTTCTACAATGAGCAGTTCTTC. Residues: CASSGLTFYNEQFF.

The chain combines TRBV12-5 with TRBJ1-1; D is possibly TRBD1 (5 bases). The CDR3 has 12 residues. Per germline, CDR1 LGHNT and CDR2 FRNRAP. Here the CDR3 reads CASGQGNTEAFF. In nucleotides, the CDR3 is TGTGCCAGCGGACAAGGGAACACTGAAGCTTTCTTT.

The chain recombines TRBV6-8 with TRBJ1-3; D not certain. V lost 4 bases and J 0 bases, leaving 7 bases between the germline ends. The CDR3 has 14 residues. Germline V gene sequence: CDR1 MNHGY, CDR2 SAAAGT. DNA of the CDR3: TGTGCCAGCAGTTTAGGGTACTCTGGAAACACCATATATTTT. This codes for CASSLGYSGNTIYF.

This chain connects TRBV11-3 to TRBJ1-5; D perhaps matches TRBD1 (6 bases). This CDR3 has 18 residues. The germline V gene has CDR1 SGHNT and CDR2 YENEEA. The V and J ends lost 6 bases and 4 bases respectively, with 25 bases between them. This chain's CDR3 is CASSPLTEGHIRNQPQHF. The CDR3 coding sequence is TGTGCCAGCAGTCCACTTACGGAGGGACATATCAGGAATCAGCCCCAGCATTTT. Full variable domain (missing parts from reference TRBV11-3 and TRBJ1-5): EAGVVQSPRYKIIEKKQPVAFWCNPISGHNTLYWYLQNLGQGPELLIRYENEEAVDDSQLPKDRFSAERLKGVDSTLKIQPAELGDSAVYLCASSPLTEGHIRNQPQHFGDGTRLSIL.

The chain couples TRBV5-1 to TRBJ2-3; 8 nucleotides line up with TRBD2. The germline CDR1 and CDR2 sequences are SGHRS and YFSETQ. There are 16 residues in the CDR3. V shed 6 bases and J 3 bases; nucleotides not matched to a gene: 12. The CDR3 DNA reads as TGCGCCAGCATGATTGGAGGACTAGCCACAACAGATACGCAGTATTTT. Its translation: CASMIGGLATTDTQYF.

The V call is TRBV30, the J call TRBJ2-7; 7 bases are shared with TRBD1. V trimming: 5 bases; J trimming: 2 bases; junction bases outside the gene matches: 3. Germline-derived CDR1 and CDR2 are GTSNPN and SVGIG (reference sequence). The CDR3 loop spans 12 amino acids. The CDR3 nucleotides read TGTGCCTGGGCGGACAGGACCTACGAGCAGTACTTC. Amino acid sequence: CAWADRTYEQYF.

This chain connects TRBV18 to TRBJ2-7; D might be TRBD1 (5 bases). The CDR3 sequence is 14 residues long. Trimming removed 6 bases at V and 0 bases at J, with 12 bases between. Germline V lookup: CDR1 KGHSH, CDR2 LQKENI. CDR3 amino acids: CASSPDSRSYEQYF. The CDR3 DNA reads TGTGCCAGCTCCCCAGACAGCCGCTCCTACGAGCAGTACTTC.